The T cell receptor beta chain described here comes from a study of T cell responses to AZD1222 COVID-19 vaccine. On the study more broadly: Combined were second doses at about 4 or about 12 weeks. The study, taken as a whole, reports: Just a handful of AZD1222 recipients tested seropositive at baseline. Vaccination with two AZD1222 doses was followed by a rise in Spike-specific TCR breadth and depth. None of the repertoires were sampled until the peak T cell response had passed.

Clones were sequenced by immunoSEQ multiplex PCR, and TCRdb holds only the in-frame ones, with some missing. The sample contains 100,000 to 150,000 clones, 75% to 95% of which appear only once. As regards this clone: No antigen is known for it.

The length of the CDR3 is 17 residues. The ends were cut back, 2 bases at V and 0 bases at J, with 17 bases in the middle. CDR1 is MNHEY, CDR2 SMNVEV, per germline (reference sequence). The clonotype originates from an adult in good health. This specimen was peripheral blood, taken on day 0 of AZD1222 vaccination. The chain links TRBV27 to TRBJ2-7; weak D call: TRBD2 (6 bases). The CDR3 nucleotides are TGTGCCAGCAGTTTACTTTCGTCCGGGAGTAGCTCCTACGAGCAGTACTTC. This translates into CASSLLSSGSSSYEQYF.